These T cell receptor beta chains were read from a single sample in a study of breast tumors, draining lymph nodes, adjacent tissues. TCRdb analysed the multiplex PCR reads with MiXCR anew, one entry per CDR3 protein. The repertoire holds approximately 140,000 distinct CDR3 sequences, with approximately 32% as singletons. Source material: axillary lymph node tissue. All receptors come from a female donor with breast cancer. Some clones in this sample may be carry-over from other donors' samples. Each CDR3 is given with its conserved first and last residue. The D gene is left open where the match is weak. Rows give clone size only sometimes, using once, few, many, or a class for an expanded clone.

d_gene,v_gene,j_gene,len,abundance,CDR3aa,CDR3nt
TRBD1,TRBV24-1,TRBJ2-7,15,-,CATSRRDRGPYEQYF,TGTGCCACCAGTCGAAGGGACAGGGGACCCTACGAGCAGTACTTC
TRBD2,TRBV15,TRBJ2-5,15,many,CATSFSRAGEETQYF,TGTGCCACCAGCTTTAGTCGAGCGGGGGAAGAGACCCAGTACTTC
TRBD1,TRBV30,TRBJ1-1,13,few,CAWTPDRATEAFF,TGTGCCTGGACCCCGGACAGGGCGACAGAAGCTTTCTTT
TRBD1,TRBV20-1,TRBJ1-1,15,-,CSARMTGRWTTEAFF,TGCAGTGCTCGAATGACAGGGAGGTGGACCACTGAAGCTTTCTTT
TRBD2,TRBV5-1,TRBJ2-5,18,many,CASSSGTDSGGAGETQYF,TGCGCCAGCAGCTCCGGGACGGATAGCGGGGGGGCTGGAGAGACCCAGTACTTC
-,TRBV20-1,TRBJ1-4,14,once,CSARIPGDNEKLFF,TGCAGTGCTAGGATCCCGGGGGACAATGAAAAACTGTTTTTT
TRBD2,TRBV6-1,TRBJ2-3,16,many,CASSELLAGGTDTQYF,TGTGCCAGCAGTGAATTACTAGCGGGAGGCACAGATACGCAGTATTTT
TRBD1,TRBV19,TRBJ1-2,14,many,CASSPGQGGRGYTF,TGTGCCAGTAGTCCGGGACAGGGAGGGAGAGGCTACACCTTC
-,TRBV5-8,TRBJ2-3,16,many,CASSLEPERPTDTQYF,TGTGCCAGCAGCTTGGAGCCAGAGCGGCCCACAGATACGCAGTATTTT
TRBD1,TRBV5-1,TRBJ2-5,15,many,CASSLGDRAGETQYF,TGCGCCAGCAGCTTGGGGGACAGGGCAGGGGAGACCCAGTACTTC
-,TRBV12-3/TRBV12-4,TRBJ1-5,17,-,CASSLMAGGQRNQPQHF,TGTGCCAGCAGTTTAATGGCGGGGGGGCAGCGCAATCAGCCCCAGCATTTT
-,TRBV5-1,TRBJ1-1,12,few,CASSFANEEAFF,TGCGCCAGCAGCTTCGCAAACGAAGAAGCTTTCTTT
-,TRBV20-1,TRBJ2-5,13,-,CSARDVREETQYF,TGCAGTGCTAGAGATGTCAGGGAAGAGACCCAGTACTTC
-,TRBV5-5,TRBJ2-5,14,-,CASSLGAEQGTQYF,TGTGCCAGCAGCTTAGGTGCGGAGCAAGGGACCCAGTACTTC
-,TRBV20-1,TRBJ2-5,12,many,CSAFIARETQYF,TGCAGTGCCTTCATAGCGAGGGAGACCCAGTACTTC
TRBD1,TRBV19,TRBJ1-5,20,-,CASSIEFGAGGGPGVQPQHF,TGTGCCAGTAGTATAGAGTTTGGGGCAGGGGGGGGCCCAGGAGTACAGCCCCAGCATTTT
TRBD1,TRBV20-1,TRBJ1-2,13,many,CSAKNRGSRGYTF,TGCAGTGCTAAGAACAGGGGAAGTCGTGGCTACACCTTC
-,TRBV9,TRBJ1-1,13,-,CASSVGGDTEAFF,TGTGCCAGCAGCGTAGGGGGGGATACTGAAGCTTTCTTT
TRBD1,TRBV7-2,TRBJ2-7,16,-,CASSLSGTGSSYEQYF,TGTGCCAGCAGCCTAAGTGGGACAGGCAGCTCCTACGAGCAGTACTTC
TRBD2,TRBV4-3,TRBJ2-1,18,-,CASSQDLGLAATYNEQFF,TGCGCCAGCAGCCAAGACTTGGGACTAGCGGCAACCTACAATGAGCAGTTCTTC
-,TRBV5-1,TRBJ1-1,13,few,CASSPGPRTEAFF,TGCGCCAGCAGCCCGGGACCGAGGACTGAAGCTTTCTTT
TRBD1,TRBV30,TRBJ1-2,15,many,CAWSWSGTVSYGYTF,TGTGCCTGGAGTTGGTCCGGGACAGTCTCCTATGGCTACACCTTC
-,TRBV6-5,TRBJ1-3,15,many,CASRSRADSGNTIYF,TGTGCCAGCAGATCCCGGGCCGACTCTGGAAACACCATATATTTT
-,TRBV11-2,TRBJ1-1,13,-,CVSRSGVWTEAFF,TGTGTCAGCAGATCGGGAGTTTGGACTGAAGCTTTCTTT
-,TRBV28,TRBJ1-5,15,-,CASSYGQTFNQPQHF,TGTGCCAGCAGTTACGGGCAGACCTTTAATCAGCCCCAGCATTTT
-,TRBV5-5,TRBJ1-2,13,many,CASSLEIVYGYTF,TGTGCCAGCAGCTTGGAAATCGTCTATGGCTACACCTTC
-,TRBV7-8,TRBJ1-2,16,many,CASSLAHYGGNYGYTF,TGTGCCAGCAGCTTAGCGCATTACGGGGGCAACTATGGCTACACCTTC
TRBD1,TRBV30,TRBJ1-2,17,few,CAWIKPTGGNTNYGYTF,TGTGCCTGGATTAAACCGACAGGGGGTAACACTAACTATGGCTACACCTTC
-,TRBV20-1,TRBJ1-2,14,many,CSAESEGFAYGYTF,TGCAGTGCTGAGAGCGAGGGCTTTGCCTATGGCTACACCTTC
-,TRBV6-6,TRBJ2-3,14,few,CATARGGGTDTQYF,TGTGCCACCGCGAGGGGGGGGGGGACAGATACGCAGTATTTT
-,TRBV14,TRBJ1-4,18,-,CASSPGAGLRRGNEELLF,TGTGCCAGCAGCCCAGGCGCAGGCCTACGGAGAGGGAATGAAGAACTGCTTTTT